These T cell receptor beta chains were read from a single sample in a study of cytomegalovirus exposure and HLA in healthy donors. Here immunoSEQ multiplex PCR was the method, and the copy in TCRdb shows in-frame clones only, minus some. Of roughly 86,000 clones in the sample, less than 96% are singletons; the top ten hold around 1.6%. The specimen was PBMCs. The receptor set was obtained from a man aged 18 to 29 in good health and CMV-seropositive. Both conserved end residues are part of each CDR3.

>TRBJ2-1|TRBV28
CASRTTRGSSNSDEQFF
>TRBJ2-7|TRBV27
CASSLKYSGGYEQYF
>TRBJ2-3|TRBV27
CASSLGTETDTQYF
>TRBJ2-1|TRBV27
CASSLSAAGLAKFF
>TRBJ2-3|TRBV27
CASSAGGKSRADTQYF
>TRBJ2-1|TRBV6-5
CAISDLHPDEQFF
>TRBJ1-3|TRBV7-3
CASSLKRGNTIYF
>TRBJ1-2|TRBV5-5
CASSSDGGRLYGYTF
>TRBJ1-4|TRBV19
CASGGQKIATNEKLFF
>TRBJ1-1|TRBV19
CASSITQGALEAFF
>TRBJ2-7|TRBV4-1
CASSESPSGSPEQYF
>TRBJ2-6|TRBV15
CATSRAAFSGANVLTF
>TRBJ1-2|TRBV5-1
CASSVDQGHYGYTF
>TRBJ2-1|TRBV13
CASSLGLAGQSYNEQFF
>TRBJ2-7|TRBV29-1
CSVYWTSGNEQYF
>TRBJ2-7|TRBV6-1
CASSEVALASYEQYF
>TRBJ2-7|TRBV6-7
CARRDTPKREGYEQYF
>TRBJ1-1|TRBV29-1
CSVQGSGNTEAFF
>TRBJ1-5|TRBV6-1
CASSEDDYSNQPQHF
>TRBJ2-3|TRBV11-2
CASSLGGTYTDTQYF
>TRBJ1-1|TRBV28
CASSPRGGRAFF
>TRBJ1-2|TRBV7-2
CASSVGGYGYTF
>TRBJ2-5|TRBV5-1
CASSLFGSGAGGGETQYF